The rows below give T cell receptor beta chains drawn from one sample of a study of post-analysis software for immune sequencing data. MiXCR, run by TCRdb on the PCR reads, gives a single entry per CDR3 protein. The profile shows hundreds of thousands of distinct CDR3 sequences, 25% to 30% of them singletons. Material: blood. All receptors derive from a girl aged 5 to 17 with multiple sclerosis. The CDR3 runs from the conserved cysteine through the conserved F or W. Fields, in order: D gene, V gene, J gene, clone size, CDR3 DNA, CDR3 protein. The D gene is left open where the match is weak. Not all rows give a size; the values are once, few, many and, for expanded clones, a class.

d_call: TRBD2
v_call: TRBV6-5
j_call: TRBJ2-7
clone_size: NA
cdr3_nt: TGTGCCAGGTTGCGGGGGGGATCTTCTCTCGAGCAGTACTTC
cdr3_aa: CARLRGGSSLEQYF

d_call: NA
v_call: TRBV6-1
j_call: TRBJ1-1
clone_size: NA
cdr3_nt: TGTGCCAGCAGTGAATATTTCGGGGGCCGGAACACTGAAGCTTTCTTT
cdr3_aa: CASSEYFGGRNTEAFF

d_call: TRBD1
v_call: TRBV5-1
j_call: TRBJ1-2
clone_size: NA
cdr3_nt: TGCGCCAGCAGCCTAGGGACAGGGGAAACCTATGGCTACACCTTC
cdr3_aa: CASSLGTGETYGYTF

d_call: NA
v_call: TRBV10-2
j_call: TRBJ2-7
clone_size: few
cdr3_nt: TGCGCCAGCTCCCCAGGGAATGGCGAGCAGTACTTC
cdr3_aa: CASSPGNGEQYF

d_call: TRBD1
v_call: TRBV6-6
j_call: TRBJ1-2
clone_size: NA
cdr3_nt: TGTGCCAGCAGTTACTCCCGGACAGGGGGTGGCTACACCTTC
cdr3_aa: CASSYSRTGGGYTF

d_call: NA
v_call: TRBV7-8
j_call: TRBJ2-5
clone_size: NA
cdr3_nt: TGTGCCAGCAGCTTACTGAGCAGTGGGGGACTGGAGACCCAGTACTTC
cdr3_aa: CASSLLSSGGLETQYF

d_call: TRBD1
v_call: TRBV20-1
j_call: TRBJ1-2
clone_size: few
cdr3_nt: TGCAGTGCTAAACGCGGCCAGGGGGATGGCTACACCTTC
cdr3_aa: CSAKRGQGDGYTF

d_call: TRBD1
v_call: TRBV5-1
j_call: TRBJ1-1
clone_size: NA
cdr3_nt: TGCGCCAGCAGCTTCGGACAGGGGATCACTGAAGCTTTCTTT
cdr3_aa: CASSFGQGITEAFF

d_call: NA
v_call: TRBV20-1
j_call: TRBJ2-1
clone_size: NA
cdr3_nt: TGCAGTGCTAATGACGCGGATAGGTCCTACAATGAGCAGTTCTTC
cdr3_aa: CSANDADRSYNEQFF

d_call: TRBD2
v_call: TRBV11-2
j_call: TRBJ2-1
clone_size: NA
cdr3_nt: TGTGCCAGCAGCCCCAGGCCGGGACTAGCGGGGGACAATGAGCGGTTCTTC
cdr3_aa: CASSPRPGLAGDNERFF

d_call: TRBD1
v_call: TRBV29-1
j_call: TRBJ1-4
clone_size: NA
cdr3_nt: TGCAGCGCCCAGAGGGATACAGGGGCGGGTGAAAAACTGTTTTTT
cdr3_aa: CSAQRDTGAGEKLFF

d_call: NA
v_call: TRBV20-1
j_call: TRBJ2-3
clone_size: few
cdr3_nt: TGCAGTGCCGACCCCAGTGGGGCTCACACAGATACGCAGTATTTT
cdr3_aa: CSADPSGAHTDTQYF

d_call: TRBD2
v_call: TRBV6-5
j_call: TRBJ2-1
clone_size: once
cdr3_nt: TGTGCCAGCAGTTACTCGACCGGGGGGTTAACCTACAATGAGCAGTTCTTC
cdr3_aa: CASSYSTGGLTYNEQFF

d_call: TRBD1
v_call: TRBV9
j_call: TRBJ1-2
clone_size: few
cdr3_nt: TGTGCCAGCAGCGTAGCGGACAGGGAACTGGATGGCTACACCTTC
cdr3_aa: CASSVADRELDGYTF

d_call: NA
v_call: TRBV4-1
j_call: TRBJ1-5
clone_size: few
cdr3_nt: TGCGCCAGCAGCCAAATAGGGAATCAGCCCCAGCATTTT
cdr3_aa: CASSQIGNQPQHF

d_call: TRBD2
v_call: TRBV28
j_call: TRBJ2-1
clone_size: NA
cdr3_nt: TGTGCCAGCAGTTTAACCGTATCCGGGACTACCTTGTATGAGCAGTTCTTC
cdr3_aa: CASSLTVSGTTLYEQFF

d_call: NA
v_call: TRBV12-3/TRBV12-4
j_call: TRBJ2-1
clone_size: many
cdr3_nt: TGTGCCAGCAGTTTCGGAGGCAATGAGCAGTTCTTC
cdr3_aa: CASSFGGNEQFF

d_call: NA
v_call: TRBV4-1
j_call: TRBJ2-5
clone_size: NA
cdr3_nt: TGCGCCAGCAGCTCGGCGAGCCCAATCCAAGATCCGACCCAGTACTTC
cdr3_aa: CASSSASPIQDPTQYF

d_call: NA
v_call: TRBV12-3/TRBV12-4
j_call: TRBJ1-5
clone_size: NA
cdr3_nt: TGTGCCAGCAGTCCCCAGGGTTGGCGCAATCAGCCCCAGCATTTT
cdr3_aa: CASSPQGWRNQPQHF

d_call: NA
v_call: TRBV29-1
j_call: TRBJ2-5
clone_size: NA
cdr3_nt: TGCAGCGTCTTACAAGAGACCCAGTACTTC
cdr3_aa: CSVLQETQYF

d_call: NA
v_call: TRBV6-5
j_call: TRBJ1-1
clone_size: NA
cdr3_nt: TGTGCCAGCACGGGACTATTGAACACTGAAGCTTTCTTT
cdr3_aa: CASTGLLNTEAFF

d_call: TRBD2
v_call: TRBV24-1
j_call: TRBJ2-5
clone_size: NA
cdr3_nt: TGTGCCACCAGTGATTCGACGGGTAGCGGGAGGGCCCAGTACTTC
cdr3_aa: CATSDSTGSGRAQYF

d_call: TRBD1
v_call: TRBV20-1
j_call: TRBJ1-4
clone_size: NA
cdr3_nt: TGCAGTGCTAGTTTACAGGGGTGGGGGACTAATGAAAAACTGTTTTTT
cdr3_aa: CSASLQGWGTNEKLFF

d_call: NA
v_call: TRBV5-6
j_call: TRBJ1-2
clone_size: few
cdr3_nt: TGTGCCAGCAGCTTGGGATCGGACTTAACCAACTATGGCTACACCTTC
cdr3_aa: CASSLGSDLTNYGYTF

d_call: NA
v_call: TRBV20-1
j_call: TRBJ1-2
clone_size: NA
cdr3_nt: TGCAGTGCTATTTTAACACGGGGCTACACCTTC
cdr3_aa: CSAILTRGYTF

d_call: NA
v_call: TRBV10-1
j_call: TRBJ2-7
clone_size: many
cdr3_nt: TGCGCCAGCAGTGAGTCGGTCTCCCGGGCTCCATACGAGCAGTACTTC
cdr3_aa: CASSESVSRAPYEQYF

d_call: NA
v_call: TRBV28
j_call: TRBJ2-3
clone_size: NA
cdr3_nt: TGTGCCAGCAGGTTACCGCCCACAGATACGCAGTATTTT
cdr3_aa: CASRLPPTDTQYF

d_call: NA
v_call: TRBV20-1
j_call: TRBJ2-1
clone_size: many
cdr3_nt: TGCAGTGCGCCTTGGCTAGTCAATGAGCAGTTCTTC
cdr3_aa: CSAPWLVNEQFF

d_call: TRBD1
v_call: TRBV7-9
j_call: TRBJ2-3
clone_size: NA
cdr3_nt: TGTGCCAGCAGAGTGTTGACAGGGAACGCAGATACGCAGTATTTT
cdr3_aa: CASRVLTGNADTQYF

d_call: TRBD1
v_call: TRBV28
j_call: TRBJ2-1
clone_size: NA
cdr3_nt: TGTGCCAGCAGTTTTCTCGACAGGGGGATCGATGAGCAGTTCTTC
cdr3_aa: CASSFLDRGIDEQFF

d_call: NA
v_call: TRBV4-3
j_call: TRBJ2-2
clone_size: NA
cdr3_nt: TGCGCCAGCAGCCAAGATGGGAACGCCGGGGAGCTGTTTTTT
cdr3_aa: CASSQDGNAGELFF

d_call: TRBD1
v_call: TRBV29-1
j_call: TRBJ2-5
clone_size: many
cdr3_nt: TGCAGCGGAGGGGGCTTGGGGGAGACCCAGTACTTC
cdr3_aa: CSGGGLGETQYF

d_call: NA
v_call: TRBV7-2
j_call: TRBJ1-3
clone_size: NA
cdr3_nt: TGTGCCAGCAGCTCACGTGCACCGGACAGTGGTCTAGACACCATATATTTT
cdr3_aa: CASSSRAPDSGLDTIYF

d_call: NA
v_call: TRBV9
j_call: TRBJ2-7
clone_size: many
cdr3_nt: TGTGCCAGCAGCCCAACAGGGGACTACTACGAGCAGTACTTC
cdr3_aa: CASSPTGDYYEQYF

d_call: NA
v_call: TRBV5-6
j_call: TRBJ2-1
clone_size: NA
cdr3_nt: TGTGCCAGCAGTTCTCAGTTTCAGTACAATGAGCAGTTCTTC
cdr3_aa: CASSSQFQYNEQFF

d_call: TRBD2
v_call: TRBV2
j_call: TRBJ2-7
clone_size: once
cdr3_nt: TGTGCCAGCAGTAATTCATCTGGGGGGGAAATAAACGGCGAGCAGTACTTC
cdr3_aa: CASSNSSGGEINGEQYF

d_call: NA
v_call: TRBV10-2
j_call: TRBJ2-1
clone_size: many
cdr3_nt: TGCGCCAGCATGGGGCAGCCTAGCTCCCAGCAGTTCTTC
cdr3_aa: CASMGQPSSQQFF

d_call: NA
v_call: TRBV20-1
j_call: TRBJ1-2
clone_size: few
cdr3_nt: TGCAGTGCTGAGGGGGATTGGGGCTATGGCTACACCTTC
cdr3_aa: CSAEGDWGYGYTF

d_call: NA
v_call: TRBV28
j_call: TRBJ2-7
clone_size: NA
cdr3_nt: TGTGCCAGCAGTCGGGGGCGAAAGAGCCACGAGCAGTACTTC
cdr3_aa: CASSRGRKSHEQYF

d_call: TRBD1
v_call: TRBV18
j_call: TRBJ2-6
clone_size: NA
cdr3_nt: TGTGCCAGCTCACCACGAGAGTGGACAGGAAGCTCTGGGGCCAACGTCCTGACTTTC
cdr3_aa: CASSPREWTGSSGANVLTF

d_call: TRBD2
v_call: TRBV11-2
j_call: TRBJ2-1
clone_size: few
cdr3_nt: TGTGCCAGCAGCTTCATCGGGGGGTACAATGAGCAGTTCTTC
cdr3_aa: CASSFIGGYNEQFF

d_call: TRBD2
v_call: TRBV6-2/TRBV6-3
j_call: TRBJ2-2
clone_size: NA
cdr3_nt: TGTGCCGGCAGTCGAGTAGCGGGAGCGAACACCGGGGAGCTGTTTTTT
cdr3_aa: CAGSRVAGANTGELFF

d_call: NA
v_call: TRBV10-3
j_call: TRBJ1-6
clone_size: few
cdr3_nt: TGTGCCATCAGTGAGTCCGAAGGAGTAGCAAATTCACCCCTCCACTTT
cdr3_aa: CAISESEGVANSPLHF

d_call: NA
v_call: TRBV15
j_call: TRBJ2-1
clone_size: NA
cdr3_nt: TGTGCCACCAGCAGAGCCCTTCCCCTGACCTACAATGAGCAGTTCTTC
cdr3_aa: CATSRALPLTYNEQFF

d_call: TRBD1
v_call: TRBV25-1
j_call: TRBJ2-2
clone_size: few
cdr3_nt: TGTGCCAGCAGTGAATCCAGGGGGCTGCCCGGGGAGCTGTTTTTT
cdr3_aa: CASSESRGLPGELFF

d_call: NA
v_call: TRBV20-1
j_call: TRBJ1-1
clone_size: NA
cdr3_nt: TGCAGGGGTACCGAAGGCACTGAAGCTTTCTTT
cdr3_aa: CRGTEGTEAFF

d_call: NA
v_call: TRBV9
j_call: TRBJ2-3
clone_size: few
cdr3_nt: TGTGCCAGCAGCGTAGCAGGGCTTGGCACAGATACGCAGTATTTT
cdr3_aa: CASSVAGLGTDTQYF

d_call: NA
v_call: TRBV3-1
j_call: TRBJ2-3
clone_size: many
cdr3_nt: TGTGCCAGCAGCCTCCAGGGGCGCACAGATACGCAGTATTTT
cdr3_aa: CASSLQGRTDTQYF

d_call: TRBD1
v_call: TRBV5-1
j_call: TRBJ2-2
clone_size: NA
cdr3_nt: TGCGCCAGCAGCACCCAGGGGGCGAACACCGGGGAGCTGTTTTTT
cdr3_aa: CASSTQGANTGELFF

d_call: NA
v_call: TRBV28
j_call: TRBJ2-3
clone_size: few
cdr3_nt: TGTGCCAGCAGTCCTCTGACAGGTCCGCTTGGCACAGATACGCAGTATTTT
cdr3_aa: CASSPLTGPLGTDTQYF

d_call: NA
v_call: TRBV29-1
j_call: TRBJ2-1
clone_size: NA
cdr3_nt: TGCAGCGCCCGTTCGGGGAAAAACAATGAGCAGTTCTTC
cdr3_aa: CSARSGKNNEQFF

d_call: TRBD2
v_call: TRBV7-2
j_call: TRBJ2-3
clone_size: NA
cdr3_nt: TGTGCCAGCAGCTTCCATATAGCGGGGGGCTTAGATACGCAGTATTTT
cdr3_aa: CASSFHIAGGLDTQYF

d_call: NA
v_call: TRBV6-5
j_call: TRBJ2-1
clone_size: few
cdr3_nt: TGTGCCAGCAGTTATTACGACACCCGGGGCGGGCGGGCCCACGGTGAGCAGTTCTTC
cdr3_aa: CASSYYDTRGGRAHGEQFF

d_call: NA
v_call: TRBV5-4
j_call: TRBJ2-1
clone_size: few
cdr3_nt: TGTGCCAGCAGCTTGGGAGGGCTGAGGAATGAGCAGTTCTTC
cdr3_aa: CASSLGGLRNEQFF

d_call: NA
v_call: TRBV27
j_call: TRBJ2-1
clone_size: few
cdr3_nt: TGTGCCAGCAGTTTACTTGTAGCGGATTCGGACAATGAGCAGTTCTTC
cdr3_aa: CASSLLVADSDNEQFF

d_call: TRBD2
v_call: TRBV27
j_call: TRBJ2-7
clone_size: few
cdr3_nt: TGTGCCAGCAGTTTAGTAGCGGGAGGGCCTTTCGAGCAGTACTTC
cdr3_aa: CASSLVAGGPFEQYF

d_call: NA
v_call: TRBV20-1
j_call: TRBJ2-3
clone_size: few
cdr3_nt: TGCAGTGCTAGAGAAGAAGAGACAATCAGCTCAGATACGCAGTATTTT
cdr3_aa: CSAREEETISSDTQYF

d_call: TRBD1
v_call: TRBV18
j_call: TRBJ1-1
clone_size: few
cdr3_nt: TGTGCCAGCTCTGCAGGGGGCATCGGCACTGAAGCTTTCTTT
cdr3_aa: CASSAGGIGTEAFF